These 27 T cell receptor beta chains originate from one sample sequenced in a study of graft-versus-host responses after intestinal transplantation. The assay was immunoSEQ multiplex PCR, and TCRdb's table has in-frame clones only and misses some. The table records 57,000 or so clones, around 90% of them present only once. The sequenced sample was PBMCs, obtained around 120 days after intestinal transplantation. These TCRs come from a human patient who received an intestinal transplant, so some T cells may come from the graft donor.

The chain is built from TRBV27 and TRBJ2-5, with D possibly called TRBD1 or TRBD2 (6 bases each). This CDR3 is 13 amino acids long. The germline V gene has CDR1 MNHEY and CDR2 SMNVEV (reference sequence). V lost 4 bases, J lost 4 bases, and 10 bases lay in between. CDR3 coding DNA: TGTGCCAGCAGTTGGGGGGCTGGAGAGACCCAGTACTTC. As protein: CASSWGAGETQYF.

J is TRBJ2-1 and V is TRBV5-1; 10 bases line up with TRBD2. After removal of 2 bases from V and 5 bases from J, the junction contained 4 bases not matched to a gene. CDR3 size: 15 residues. Germline V gene sequence: CDR1 SGHRS, CDR2 YFSETQ. The DNA for the CDR3 is TGCGCCAGCAGCTTTAGCGGGGGGTACGACAATGAGCAGTTCTTC. Protein sequence: CASSFSGGYDNEQFF.

This clone was seen a handful of times. This chain joins TRBV7-2 and TRBJ1-6, with TRBD1 matching over 7 bases. The CDR3 has 13 residues. The junction had 4 bases not matched to a gene; V was cut back by 8 bases and J by 6 bases. CDR1 is SGHTA, CDR2 FQGNSA, per germline. The CDR3 DNA reads TGTGCCAGCTCAGGGGGGGCTAATTCACCCCTCCACTTT. Protein: CASSGGANSPLHF.

This clone has only one observation. The identical CDR3 is also encoded by other nucleotide sequences in the sample. The chain uses TRBV27 and TRBJ1-5; D ambiguous. Per germline, CDR1 MNHEY and CDR2 SMNVEV (reference sequence). This CDR3 has 13 residues. Trimming stripped 1 base from V and 4 bases from J, with 5 bases between. As DNA, the CDR3 is TGTGCCAGCAGTTTATTCGGAAATCAGCCCCAGCATTTT. Translating gives CASSLFGNQPQHF.

The CDR3 nucleotides are TGTGCCAGCAGTTTTGGCCACACCGGGGAGCTGTTTTTT. It yields the protein CASSFGHTGELFF. The gene calls are TRBV27 and TRBJ2-2, with D unresolved. This CDR3 is built from 13 residues. Trimming cost V 3 bases and J 3 bases, with 5 bases left between them. The germline CDR1 and CDR2 sequences are MNHEY and SMNVEV (reference sequence).

This clone was recorded only once. The genes are TRBV4-2 and TRBJ1-2; D gene uncertain. Germline V gives CDR1 LGHNA, CDR2 YNFKEQ. Trimming cost V 0 bases and J 4 bases, with 12 bases left between them. The CDR3 consists of 15 residues. CDR3 sequence reads: CASSQEGSVSYGYTF. CDR3 nucleotides: TGTGCCAGCAGCCAAGAGGGTAGCGTTTCCTATGGCTACACCTTC.

The CDR3 DNA follows: TGCGCCAGCAGCTTGCTCGGACAGGGCCAAAACCTCTACGAGCAGTACTTC. Its translation is CASSLLGQGQNLYEQYF. The chain uses TRBV5-1 and TRBJ2-7, with TRBD1 identical over 8 bases. Losses at the gene ends were 1 base for V and 3 bases for J; bases not matched to a gene: 12. The CDR3 is 17 residues long. In germline, CDR1 is SGHRS, CDR2 YFSETQ.

The chain couples TRBV28 to TRBJ1-2, with 7 bases matching TRBD1. Germline V gives CDR1 MDHEN, CDR2 SYDVKM. V shed 3 bases, J shed 1 base, and the junction held 8 bases outside the gene matches. The CDR3 length is 16 residues. CDR3 bases: TGTGCCAGCAGTTTTTACAGGGGCGCGGATAACTATGGCTACACCTTC. It specifies CASSFYRGADNYGYTF.

This sequence joins TRBV19 and TRBJ2-7; TRBD2 agrees at 12 bases. The CDR3 is made up of 13 amino acids. Germline CDR1 LNHDA, CDR2 SQIVND (reference sequence). The junction had 3 bases not matched to a gene; V was cut back by 6 bases and J by 6 bases. The CDR3 loop is CASSPGLAGEQYF. The CDR3 nucleotides are TGTGCCAGTAGCCCGGGACTAGCGGGCGAGCAGTACTTC.

The sample holds a few counts of this clone. At one end the junction does not follow the germline gene, possibly because of a read error. The chain links TRBV29-1 to TRBJ1-1; no reliable D call. CDR3 length: 13 amino acids. Germline V lookup: CDR1 SQVTM, CDR2 ANQGSEA. The CDR3 sequence is CSVDLRMNSEAFF. The DNA for the CDR3 is TGCAGCGTTGACTTGAGGATGAACTCTGAAGCTTTCTTT.

The rearrangement uses TRBV29-1 and TRBJ2-3; D might be TRBD1 or TRBD2, each matching 5 bases. Trimming cost V 3 bases and J 11 bases, with 18 bases left between them. CDR1 SQVTM and CDR2 ANQGSEA come from the germline V gene. The length of the CDR3 is 13 residues. CDR3 coding DNA: TGCAGCGTTGATGGGGACGCCCTTTGGGGGCAGTATTTT. Translated: CSVDGDALWGQYF.

This chain connects TRBV6-6 to TRBJ2-7, with TRBD1 matching 8 bases. From germline, CDR1 is MNHNY and CDR2 SVGAGI (reference sequence). With V trimmed by 2 bases and J by 2 bases, 2 bases remained unmatched. The CDR3 contains 14 residues. As DNA, the CDR3 is TGTGCCAGCAGTTACCGGACAGGGACCTACGAGCAGTACTTC. Encoded protein: CASSYRTGTYEQYF.

The V gene is TRBV5-1, the J gene TRBJ2-7, with TRBD2 matching 11 bases. The V gene's germline CDR1 is SGHRS and CDR2 YFSETQ. J was trimmed by 2 bases and V by 2 bases; bases with no gene match: 12. The CDR3 loop spans 18 amino acids. CDR3 DNA: TGCGCCAGCAGCTTCCCGACTAGCGGGGATACCTCCCCCTACGAGCAGTACTTC. This translates into CASSFPTSGDTSPYEQYF.

This clone was detected only once. The chain carries TRBV7-3 and TRBJ2-1; D not resolved. Trimming removed 1 base at V and 3 bases at J, with 4 bases between. CDR3 length equals 13 residues. The V gene's germline CDR1 is SGHTA and CDR2 FQGTGA. CDR3: CASSLKRYNEQFF. CDR3 DNA: TGTGCCAGCAGCTTAAAACGCTACAATGAGCAGTTCTTC. The variable domain in full, completed from reference TRBV7-3 and TRBJ2-1, reads GAGVSQTPSNKVTEKGKYVELRCDPISGHTALYWYRQSLGQGPEFLIYFQGTGAADDSGLPNDRFFAVRPEGSVSTLKIQRTERGDSAVYLCASSLKRYNEQFFGPGTRLTVL.

J is TRBJ2-7 and V is TRBV15; perhaps TRBD1 as D (6 bases). CDR3 size: 14 residues. CDR1 LNHNV and CDR2 YYDKDF come from the germline V gene (reference sequence). Trimming cost V 4 bases and J 6 bases, with 16 bases left between them. The CDR3 nucleotides are TGTGCCACCAGCACCCAGGGGTACCTGGGCGAGCAGTACTTC. Its protein is CATSTQGYLGEQYF.

The DNA of the CDR3 is TGTGCCAGCAGCTGGCGGGGGTTGGGGCAGTTCTTC. As protein: CASSWRGLGQFF. This chain joins TRBV5-8 and TRBJ2-1; 7 bases align to TRBD2. V was clipped by 3 bases and J by 12 bases; unmatched bases: 6. This CDR3 spans 12 amino acids. Germline CDR1 SGHTS, CDR2 YDEGEE.

V and J are TRBV5-1 and TRBJ2-2; TRBD1 is a possible D gene (6 bases). Trimming shortened V by 0 bases and J by 3 bases, and 15 bases separated the two germline ends. The CDR3 covers 17 residues. Germline V gives CDR1 SGHRS, CDR2 YFSETQ. The CDR3 here is CASSLGVGGSYTGELFF. The CDR3 coding sequence is TGCGCCAGCAGCTTGGGAGTAGGGGGATCCTACACCGGGGAGCTGTTTTTT.

The V and J genes are TRBV19 and TRBJ2-3; D remains ambiguous. Germline V gene sequence: CDR1 LNHDA, CDR2 SQIVND (reference sequence). The CDR3 totals 15 residues. The ends were cut back, 1 base at V and 0 bases at J, with 8 bases in the middle. The CDR3 is CASSIGAGSTDTQYF. The CDR3 bases are TGTGCCAGTAGTATAGGGGCAGGTAGCACAGATACGCAGTATTTT.

The rearrangement uses TRBV27 and TRBJ2-6; D not resolved. There are 13 residues in the CDR3. Trimming pared 3 bases from V and 0 bases from J, leaving 0 bases between. Germline V gene sequence: CDR1 MNHEY, CDR2 SMNVEV (reference sequence). CDR3: CASSFSGANVLTF. The CDR3 DNA reads as TGTGCCAGCAGTTTCTCTGGGGCCAACGTCCTGACTTTC.

The chain recombines TRBV19 with TRBJ1-2; tentatively, D is TRBD1 (6 bases). Germline values: CDR1 LNHDA, CDR2 SQIVND (reference sequence). The CDR3 runs to 12 residues. V dropped 2 bases and J dropped 7 bases, with 8 bases sitting between them. CDR3 residues: CASSIQGFGYTF. The CDR3 DNA follows: TGTGCCAGTAGTATACAGGGGTTTGGCTACACCTTC.

The chain uses TRBV28 and TRBJ1-5; 7 bases map to TRBD1. Germline assignment: CDR1 MDHEN and CDR2 SYDVKM. The CDR3 is made up of 14 amino acids. Unmatched junction bases numbered 8, after V lost 7 bases and J lost 5 bases. The DNA for the CDR3 is TGTGCCAGCACCGCGGACAGGTATTATCAGCCCCAGCATTTT. Amino acid sequence: CASTADRYYQPQHF. Based on the CDR3 plus reference TRBV28 and TRBJ1-5, the full variable domain is DVKVTQSSRYLVKRTGEKVFLECVQDMDHENMFWYRQDPGLGLRLIYFSYDVKMKEKGDIPEGYSVSREKKERFSLILESASTNQTSMYLCASTADRYYQPQHFGDGTRLSIL.

The chain links TRBV18 to TRBJ2-7; tentative D call: TRBD2 (6 bases). The CDR3 totals 16 residues. Trimming pared 3 bases from V and 0 bases from J, leaving 15 bases between. Per germline, CDR1 KGHSH and CDR2 LQKENI. The CDR3 region is CASSPLSAGISYEQYF. In nucleotides, the CDR3 is TGTGCCAGCTCACCGTTATCAGCGGGTATCTCCTACGAGCAGTACTTC.

The rearrangement joins TRBV6-5 to TRBJ2-2; D is undetermined. Germline-derived CDR1 and CDR2 are MNHEY and SVGAGI. The length of the CDR3 is 16 residues. V gave up 0 bases and J gave up 0 bases, with 8 bases separating them. The CDR3 loop reads CASSYSPYTNTGELFF. DNA for the CDR3: TGTGCCAGCAGTTACTCGCCGTACACGAACACCGGGGAGCTGTTTTTT.

This sequence joins TRBV6-5 and TRBJ2-2; D remains ambiguous. The germline CDR1 and CDR2 sequences are MNHEY and SVGAGI. V was clipped by 2 bases and J by 7 bases, with 14 bases between them. The length of the CDR3 is 15 residues. The CDR3 DNA reads as TGTGCCAGCAGTTACGATTGGAGTTTCAGCGGGGAGCTGTTTTTT. Translating it yields CASSYDWSFSGELFF.

The CDR3 region is CATSREGGQGSYEQYF. In nucleotides, the CDR3 is TGTGCCACCAGCAGAGAAGGGGGACAGGGCTCCTACGAGCAGTACTTC. The rearrangement links TRBV15 to TRBJ2-7, with 9 bases aligning to TRBD1. The ends lost 0 bases at V and 0 bases at J; junction bases unmatched: 3. Per the germline V gene, CDR1 is LNHNV and CDR2 is YYDKDF (reference sequence). This CDR3 is 16 amino acids long. The entire variable domain, with the rest obtained from reference TRBV15 and TRBJ2-7, is as follows: DAMVIQNPRYQVTQFGKPVTLSCSQTLNHNVMYWYQQKSSQAPKLLFHYYDKDFNNEADTPDNFQSRRPNTSFCFLDIRSPGLGDTAMYLCATSREGGQGSYEQYFGPGTRLTVT.

This chain links TRBV7-3 with TRBJ2-2, with a possible D match to TRBD1 (6 bases). From germline, CDR1 is SGHTA and CDR2 FQGTGA. The CDR3 is 15 amino acids. V dropped 5 bases and J dropped 4 bases, with 14 bases sitting between them. The CDR3 sequence is CASSPQGQLTGELFF. CDR3 DNA: TGTGCCAGCAGCCCCCAAGGACAGCTCACCGGGGAGCTGTTTTTT.

The chain uses TRBV7-9 and TRBJ2-7; TRBD2 matches 12 bases. CDR3 length: 14 residues. V shed 4 bases and J 5 bases; nucleotides not matched to a gene: 3. CDR1 is SEHNR, CDR2 FQNEAQ, per germline (reference sequence). The CDR3 coding sequence is TGTGCCAGCAGCTCTAGCGGGAGGGAGGACGAGCAGTACTTC. Its protein is CASSSSGREDEQYF.